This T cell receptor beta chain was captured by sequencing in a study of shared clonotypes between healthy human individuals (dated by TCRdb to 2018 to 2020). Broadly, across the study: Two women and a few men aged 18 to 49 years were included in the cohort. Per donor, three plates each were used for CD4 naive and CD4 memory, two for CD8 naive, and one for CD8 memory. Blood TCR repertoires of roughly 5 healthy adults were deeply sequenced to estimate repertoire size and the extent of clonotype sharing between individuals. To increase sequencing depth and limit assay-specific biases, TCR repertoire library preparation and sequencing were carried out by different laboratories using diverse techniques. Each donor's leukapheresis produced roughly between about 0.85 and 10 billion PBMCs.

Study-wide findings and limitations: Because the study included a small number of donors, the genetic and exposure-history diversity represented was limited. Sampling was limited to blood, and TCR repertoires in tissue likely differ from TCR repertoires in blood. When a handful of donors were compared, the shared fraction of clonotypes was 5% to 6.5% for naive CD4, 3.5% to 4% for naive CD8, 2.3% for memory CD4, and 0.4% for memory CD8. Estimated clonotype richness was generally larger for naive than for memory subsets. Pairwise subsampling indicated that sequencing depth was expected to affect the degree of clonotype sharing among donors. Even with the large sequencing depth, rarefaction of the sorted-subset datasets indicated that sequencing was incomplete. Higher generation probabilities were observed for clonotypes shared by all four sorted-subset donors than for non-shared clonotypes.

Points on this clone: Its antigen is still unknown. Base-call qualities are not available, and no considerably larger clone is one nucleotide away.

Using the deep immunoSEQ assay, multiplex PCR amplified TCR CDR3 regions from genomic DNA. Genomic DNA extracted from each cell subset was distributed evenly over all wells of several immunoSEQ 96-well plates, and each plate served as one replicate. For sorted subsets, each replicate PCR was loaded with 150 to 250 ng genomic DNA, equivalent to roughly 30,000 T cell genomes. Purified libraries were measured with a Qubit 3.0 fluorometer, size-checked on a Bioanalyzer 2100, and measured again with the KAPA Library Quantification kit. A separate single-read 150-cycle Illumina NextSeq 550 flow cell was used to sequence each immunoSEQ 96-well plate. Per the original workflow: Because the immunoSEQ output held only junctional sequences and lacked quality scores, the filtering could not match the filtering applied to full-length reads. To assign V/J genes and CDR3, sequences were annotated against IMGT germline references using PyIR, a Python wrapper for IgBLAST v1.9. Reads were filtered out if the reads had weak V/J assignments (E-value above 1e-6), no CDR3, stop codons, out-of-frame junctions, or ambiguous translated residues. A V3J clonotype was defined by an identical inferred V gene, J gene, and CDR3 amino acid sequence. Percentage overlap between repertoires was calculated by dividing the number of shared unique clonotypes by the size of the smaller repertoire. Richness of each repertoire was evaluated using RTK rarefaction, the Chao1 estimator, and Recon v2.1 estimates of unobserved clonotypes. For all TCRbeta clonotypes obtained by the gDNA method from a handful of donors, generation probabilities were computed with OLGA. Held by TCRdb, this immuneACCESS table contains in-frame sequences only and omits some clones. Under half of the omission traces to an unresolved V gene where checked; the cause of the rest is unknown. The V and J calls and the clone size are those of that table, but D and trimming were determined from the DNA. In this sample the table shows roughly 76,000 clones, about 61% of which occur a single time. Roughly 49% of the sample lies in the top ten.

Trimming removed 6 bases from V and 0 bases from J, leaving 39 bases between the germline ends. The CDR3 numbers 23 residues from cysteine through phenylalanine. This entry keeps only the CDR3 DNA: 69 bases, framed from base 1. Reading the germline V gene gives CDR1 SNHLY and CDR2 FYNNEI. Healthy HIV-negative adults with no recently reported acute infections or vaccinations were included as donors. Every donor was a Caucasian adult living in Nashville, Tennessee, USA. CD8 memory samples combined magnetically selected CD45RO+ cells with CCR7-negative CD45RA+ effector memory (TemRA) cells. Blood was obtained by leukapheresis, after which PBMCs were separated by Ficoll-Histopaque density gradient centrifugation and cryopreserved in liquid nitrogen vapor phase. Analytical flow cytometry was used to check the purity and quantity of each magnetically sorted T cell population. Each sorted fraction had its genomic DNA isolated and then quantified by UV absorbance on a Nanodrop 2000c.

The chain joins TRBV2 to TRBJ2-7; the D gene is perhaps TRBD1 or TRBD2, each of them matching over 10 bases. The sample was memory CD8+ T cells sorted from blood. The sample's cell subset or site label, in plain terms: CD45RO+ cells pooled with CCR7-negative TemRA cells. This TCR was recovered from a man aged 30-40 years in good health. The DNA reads TGTGCCAGCAGCCCCAGAGGGGGACAGGGGCTAGCGGGAGTAAAGGGGCACTCCTACGAGCAGTACTTC. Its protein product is CASSPRGGQGLAGVKGHSYEQYF.